One sample yielded the 21 T cell receptor beta chains listed below, sequenced in a study of control samples from healthy donors and cancer patients. The assay was immunoSEQ multiplex PCR, and TCRdb's table has in-frame clones only and misses some. The sample consists of some 130,000 clones, about 85% of them appearing once. Material for sequencing was blood. These receptors were obtained from a woman between 25 and 40 years old in good health.

The chain links TRBV6-5 to TRBJ2-6, with D perhaps TRBD1 (6 bases). The CDR3 is made up of 15 amino acids. CDR1 and CDR2 from the germline V gene are MNHEY and SVGAGI. Trimming removed 6 bases at V and 0 bases at J, with 9 bases between. As DNA, the CDR3 is TGTGCCAGCAGCTGGGACAACTCTGGGGCCAACGTCCTGACTTTC. The encoded protein is CASSWDNSGANVLTF.

The gene calls are TRBV7-8 and TRBJ1-2; D gene uncertain. Per germline, CDR1 SGHVS and CDR2 FQNEAQ. V lost 0 bases to trimming and J lost 8 bases, with 10 bases between them. The CDR3 is made up of 13 amino acids. The CDR3 DNA sequence: TGTGCCAGCAGCTTAGCAATGGCGGGGGGCTACACCTTC. It translates to CASSLAMAGGYTF.

Note on this clone: Other DNA sequences in the same sample also yield this CDR3. The chain has TRBV7-2 and TRBJ2-7, with TRBD2 matching 10 bases. V shed 1 base and J 2 bases; nucleotides not matched to a gene: 2. Germline lookup yields CDR1 SGHTA and CDR2 FQGNSA. This CDR3 spans 15 amino acids. The CDR3 DNA is TGTGCCAGCAGCTTAGGACTAGCGGGTCCCTACGAGCAGTACTTC. Amino acids: CASSLGLAGPYEQYF.

This clone was recorded a few times. This sequence joins TRBV11-2 and TRBJ2-1; TRBD2 might be the D (6 bases). The V gene's germline CDR1 is SGHAT and CDR2 FQNNGV. The CDR3 is made up of 16 amino acids. The V end was cut by 2 bases, the J end by 6 bases, with 17 bases between. The CDR3 loop reads CASSLSGDGGRNEQFF. CDR3 DNA sequence: TGTGCCAGCAGCTTATCGGGGGATGGGGGACGCAATGAGCAGTTCTTC.

The rearrangement uses TRBV9 and TRBJ1-2, with D possibly being TRBD1 (5 bases). Between the trimmed V and J ends, which lost 3 bases and 0 bases, there was a span of 21 bases. Germline V gives CDR1 SGDLS, CDR2 YYNGEE. CDR3 length: 18 residues. The CDR3 DNA is TGTGCCAGCAGCGCAAGGGTAGAGGGGAGGGGCGCTAACTATGGCTACACCTTC. Amino acids: CASSARVEGRGANYGYTF.

The genes are TRBV18 and TRBJ1-5; D gene ambiguous. This CDR3 is 15 amino acids long. V shed 1 base and J shed 7 bases, with 14 bases lying between them. The germline gives CDR1 KGHSH, CDR2 LQKENI. The CDR3, as DNA: TGTGCCAGCTCACCACTAAGGGTCGAAGACCAGCCCCAGCATTTT. Translating gives CASSPLRVEDQPQHF.

The chain couples TRBV3-1 (or the pseudogene TRBV3-2) to TRBJ2-2; TRBD2 matches at 9 bases. This CDR3 is 16 amino acids long. The J segment lost 3 bases and the V segment lost 7 bases, leaving 9 bases of the junction unmatched. In germline, CDR1 is LGHDT, CDR2 YNNKEL (reference sequence). The CDR3 DNA follows: TGTGCCAGCACCTCTTATGGCGGGGGGGACACCGGGGAGCTGTTTTTT. It specifies CASTSYGGGDTGELFF.

This chain links TRBV10-3 with TRBJ2-3; D is perhaps TRBD1 (6 bases). Germline V gives CDR1 ENHRY, CDR2 SYGVKD. The CDR3 extends over 16 amino acids. V shed 3 bases and J shed 5 bases, with 18 bases lying between them. This CDR3 is CAISDHKTGGEDTQYF. The CDR3 coding sequence is TGTGCCATCAGTGACCACAAGACAGGAGGAGAAGATACGCAGTATTTT.

The chain recombines TRBV5-1 with TRBJ1-1, with D uncertain. This CDR3 has 14 amino acids. Trimming took off 4 bases at V and 2 bases at J, with 12 bases between the two ends. Germline CDR1 reads SGHRS; CDR2 reads YFSETQ. The DNA of the CDR3 is TGCGCCAGCAGCCCGGTGGGTTCTAACACTGAAGCTTTCTTT. This translates into CASSPVGSNTEAFF. The complete variable domain, with remaining parts taken from reference TRBV5-1 and TRBJ1-1, reads KAGVTQTPRYLIKTRGQQVTLSCSPISGHRSVSWYQQTPGQGLQFLFEYFSETQRNKGNFPGRFSGRQFSNSRSEMNVSTLELGDSALYLCASSPVGSNTEAFFGQGTRLTVV.

The rearrangement joins TRBV5-4 to TRBJ2-3; D may be TRBD1 (6 bases). The ends were cut back, 1 base at V and 0 bases at J, with 12 bases in the middle. CDR1 and CDR2 (germline): SGHNT, YYREEE (reference sequence). The CDR3 sequence is 16 residues long. The CDR3 DNA follows: TGTGCCAGCAGCTTGCCCGGGACACTGAGCACAGATACGCAGTATTTT. Its translation: CASSLPGTLSTDTQYF.

This chain connects TRBV5-1 to TRBJ2-7; 7 nucleotides match TRBD2. Unmatched junction bases numbered 6, after V lost 0 bases and J lost 3 bases. CDR3 length equals 15 residues. Germline V gene sequence: CDR1 SGHRS, CDR2 YFSETQ. The CDR3 coding sequence is TGCGCCAGCAGCTTGGGGGGAGGGACGGGCTACGAGCAGTACTTC. It codes for CASSLGGGTGYEQYF.

A note on this clone: Distinct nucleotide sequences in the sample also encode this CDR3. The rearrangement joins TRBV5-1 to TRBJ2-7, with a weak D call TRBD2 (5 bases). This CDR3 is 13 amino acids long. Germline values: CDR1 SGHRS, CDR2 YFSETQ. Trimming took 0 bases from V and 5 from J, leaving 9 bases between them. In nucleotides, the CDR3 is TGCGCCAGCAGCTTGGGGACTGTAAACGAGCAGTACTTC. Amino acids: CASSLGTVNEQYF.

The chain employs TRBV5-1 and TRBJ2-4, with D possibly matching TRBD2 (6 bases). V gave up 0 bases and J gave up 15 bases, with 13 bases separating them. CDR1 SGHRS and CDR2 YFSETQ come from the germline V gene. The CDR3 covers 12 residues. The CDR3 nucleotides read TGCGCCAGCAGCTTGGCCGGAGGGTTAACGTACTTC. Encoded protein: CASSLAGGLTYF.

The J gene is TRBJ2-4, the V gene TRBV7-8, with D hard to call. Per germline, CDR1 SGHVS and CDR2 FQNEAQ. This CDR3 contains 15 residues. V lost 1 base and J lost 7, with 14 bases in between. The CDR3 DNA sequence: TGTGCCAGCAGCTTAGATAGACCCCCTGGGAACATTCAGTACTTC. This gives the protein CASSLDRPPGNIQYF.

The chain joins TRBV25-1 to TRBJ1-5, with 10 bases identical to TRBD1. V trimming: 4 bases; J trimming: 6 bases; junction bases outside the gene matches: 12. The CDR3 consists of 17 residues. The germline V gene encodes CDR1 MGHDK and CDR2 SYGVNS. The CDR3 is CASSGRLMDRGFQPQHF. The CDR3 DNA follows: TGTGCCAGCAGTGGACGATTAATGGACAGGGGGTTTCAGCCCCAGCATTTT.

V is TRBV2 and J is TRBJ2-5, with 9 bases lining up with TRBD1. The junction had 10 bases not matched to a gene; V was cut back by 6 bases and J by 5 bases. Looked up from germline, CDR1 is SNHLY and CDR2 is FYNNEI. CDR3 size: 15 residues. The CDR3 region has the DNA TGTGCCAGCAGGGGACCGGGACAGGGAGGGGAGACCCAGTACTTC. Protein product: CASRGPGQGGETQYF. Full variable domain (missing parts from reference TRBV2 and TRBJ2-5): EPEVTQTPSHQVTQMGQEVILRCVPISNHLYFYWYRQILGQKVEFLVSFYNNEISEKSEIFDDQFSVERPDGSNFTLKIRSTKLEDSAMYFCASRGPGQGGETQYFGPGTRLLVL.

CDR3 DNA: TGTGCCAGCAGCCAAGACGTAGCGGGAGCCCGCATTCAGTACTTC. Encoded protein: CASSQDVAGARIQYF. The rearrangement uses TRBV3-1 (or the pseudogene TRBV3-2) and TRBJ2-4, with 9 bases fitting TRBD2. CDR3 length: 15 residues. The V and J ends lost 0 bases and 9 bases, in that order; junction bases with no gene match: 6. Germline V gives CDR1 LGHDT, CDR2 YNNKEL (reference sequence).

The rearrangement joins TRBV5-6 to TRBJ1-3; D remains ambiguous. The germline V gene has CDR1 SGHDT and CDR2 YYEEEE. Trimming left V 4 bases short and J 0 bases short, with 5 bases between. CDR3 length equals 13 residues. CDR3 bases: TGTGCCAGCAGCCCGAACTCTGGAAACACCATATATTTT. It encodes CASSPNSGNTIYF.

The V and J genes are TRBV6-1 and TRBJ2-4, with D perhaps matching TRBD1 (5 bases). This CDR3 comprises 12 residues. The germline gives CDR1 MNHNS, CDR2 SASEGT. The ends were cut back, 2 bases at V and 10 bases at J, with 9 bases in the middle. CDR3 nucleotide sequence: TGTGCCAGCAGTGAACTGGACACTATTCAGTACTTC. This encodes CASSELDTIQYF.

The chain carries TRBV12-3 or TRBV12-4 and TRBJ1-5; D not certain. The CDR3 runs to 12 residues. Trimming took off 8 bases at V and 3 bases at J, with 8 bases between the two ends. CDR3 amino acids: CASAQTNQPQHF. The CDR3 DNA is TGTGCCAGCGCCCAGACCAATCAGCCCCAGCATTTT.

The chain joins TRBV19 to TRBJ2-3, with D tentatively TRBD2 (6 bases). The CDR3 runs to 15 residues. The germline gives CDR1 LNHDA, CDR2 SQIVND (reference sequence). Trimming left V 4 bases short and J 1 base short, with 12 bases between. The DNA for the CDR3 is TGTGCCAGTAGTAGGGGGACTTGGGGCACAGATACGCAGTATTTT. This gives the protein CASSRGTWGTDTQYF.